This T cell receptor beta chain was sequenced in a study of T-cell reconstitution after alpha-beta-depleted transplantation in children. In germline, CDR1 is SGDLS, CDR2 YYNGEE. Trimming pared 1 base from V and 0 bases from J, leaving 7 bases between. The CDR3 contains 15 residues. Preparation of the TCRbeta library used unique molecular identifiers. TCRdb independently ran MiXCR on the PCR reads; one entry per CDR3 protein. The sample shows about 610,000 distinct CDR3 sequences, roughly a tenth of them seen only once. The sample holds a few counts of this clonotype. V and J are TRBV9 and TRBJ1-4; D perhaps matches TRBD1 (5 bases). The sequences come from PBMCs from the stem cell graft donor, collected from the stem cell graft. The sequence came from a human donor who donated a stem cell graft to a child with acute myeloid leukemia. The CDR3 nucleotides are TGTGCCAGCAGCGTACGGGGGACAACTAATGAAAAACTGTTTTTT. Residues: CASSVRGTTNEKLFF.